This TCR beta chain was observed in a study of immune characterization of retroperitoneal liposarcoma. TCRdb analysed the PCR reads with MiXCR anew, one entry per CDR3 protein. The sample lists some 10,000 distinct CDR3 sequences; around 30% were seen once. Germline loops: CDR1 MNHEY, CDR2 SMNVEV (reference sequence). The trim removed 6 bases at V and 5 bases at J, leaving 1 base unmatched. The CDR3 has 11 amino acids. The source of this sequence is a male donor with retroperitoneal liposarcoma. Sequenced input: tumor tissue. This rearrangement joins TRBV27 to TRBJ2-7; 7 bases line up with TRBD2. The CDR3 here is CASRRGDEQYF. The CDR3 DNA sequence: TGTGCCAGCAGACGGGGGGACGAGCAGTACTTC.